The clone carrying this T cell receptor beta chain was found many times. TCRdb re-analysed the 5' RACE reads in MiXCR, keeping a single row per CDR3 protein. The sample holds fewer than 30,000 distinct CDR3 sequences, approximately 12% seen once. The CDR3 runs to 19 residues. Between the trimmed V and J ends, which lost 5 bases and 0 bases, there was a span of 23 bases. This sample is part of a study of T-cell memory formation after mild COVID-19. The V and J genes are TRBV12-3 or TRBV12-4 and TRBJ2-1; a possible D gene is TRBD1 (6 bases). The sequence was collected from an adult woman who had mild COVID-19 (a few samples of this study predate the infection). Cell type and time point are not known. Material: PBMCs or a T cell subset sorted from them (not recorded which). This chain's CDR3 is CASSGARTAQLSSYNEQFF. The CDR3 bases are TGTGCCAGCAGTGGGGCTAGGACAGCGCAGCTTAGCTCCTACAATGAGCAGTTCTTC.